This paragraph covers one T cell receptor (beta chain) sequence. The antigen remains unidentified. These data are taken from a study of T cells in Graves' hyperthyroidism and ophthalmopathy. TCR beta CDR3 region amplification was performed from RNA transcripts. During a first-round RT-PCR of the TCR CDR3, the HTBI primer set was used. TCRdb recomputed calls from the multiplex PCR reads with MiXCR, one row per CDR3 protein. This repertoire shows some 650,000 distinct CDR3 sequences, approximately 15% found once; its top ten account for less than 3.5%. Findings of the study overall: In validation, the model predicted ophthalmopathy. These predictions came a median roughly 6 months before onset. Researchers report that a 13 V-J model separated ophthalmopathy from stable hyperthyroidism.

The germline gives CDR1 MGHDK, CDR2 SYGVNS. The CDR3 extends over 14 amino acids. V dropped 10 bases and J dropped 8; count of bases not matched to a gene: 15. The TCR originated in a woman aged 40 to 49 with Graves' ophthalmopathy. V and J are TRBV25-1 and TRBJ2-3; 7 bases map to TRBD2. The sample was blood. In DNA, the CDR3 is TGTGCCACCGAACTAGCTGCCACGGGGGGTACGCAGTATTTT. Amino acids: CATELAATGGTQYF.